This TCR beta chain was sequenced for a study of lymphopenia after photon versus proton radiotherapy. Study-wide results and limits: Proton therapy kept repertoires fairly stable, unlike photons, which gained effector/memory cells.

The CDR3 is made up of 13 amino acids. Trimming cost V 5 bases and J 10 bases, with 15 bases left between them. Germline CDR1 and CDR2: SGHTA and FQGNSA. Profiled with immunoSEQ multiplex PCR; TCRdb holds only in-frame clones, not every one. Among 150,000 to 200,000 clones, roughly nine tenths were seen once, and the ten largest hold around 4.6%. With respect to this clone: Its antigen is still unknown.

The specimen was peripheral blood, collected from a patient treated with photon-based radiotherapy. The V and J genes are TRBV7-2 and TRBJ2-1; D uncertain. The receptor was isolated from a man in his fifties or sixties with gastric cancer. The CDR3 nucleotides read TGTGCCAGCAGCCCTGGCTTGCTTGAGGAGCAGTTCTTC. Translated, it gives CASSPGLLEEQFF. The entire variable domain, with the rest obtained from reference TRBV7-2 and TRBJ2-1, is as follows: GAGVSQSPSNKVTEKGKDVELRCDPISGHTALYWYRQSLGQGLEFLIYFQGNSAPDKSGLPSDRFSAERTGGSVSTLTIQRTQQEDSAVYLCASSPGLLEEQFFGPGTRLTVL.